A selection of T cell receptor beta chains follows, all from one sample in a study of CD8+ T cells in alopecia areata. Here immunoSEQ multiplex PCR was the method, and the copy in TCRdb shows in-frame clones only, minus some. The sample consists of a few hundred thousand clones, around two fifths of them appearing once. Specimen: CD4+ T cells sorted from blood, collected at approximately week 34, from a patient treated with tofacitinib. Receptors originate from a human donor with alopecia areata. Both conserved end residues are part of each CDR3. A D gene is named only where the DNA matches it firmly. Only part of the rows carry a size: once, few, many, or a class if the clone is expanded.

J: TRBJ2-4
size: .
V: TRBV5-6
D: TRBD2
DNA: TGTGCCAGCAGCCAAGGTCTAGCGGGGTTGATAGCCAAAAACATTCAGTACTTC
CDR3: CASSQGLAGLIAKNIQYF

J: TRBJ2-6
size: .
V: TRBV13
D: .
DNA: TGTGCCAGCAGCTTTATGCACTCTGGGGCCAACGTCCTGACTTTC
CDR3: CASSFMHSGANVLTF

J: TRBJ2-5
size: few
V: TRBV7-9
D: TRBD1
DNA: TGTGCCAGCAGCCTCGCACGGACAGGACAAGAGACCCAGTACTTC
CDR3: CASSLARTGQETQYF

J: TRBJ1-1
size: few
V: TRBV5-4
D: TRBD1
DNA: TGTGCCAGCAGCGCCCGGGACAGGGTGGTTACTGAAGCTTTCTTT
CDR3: CASSARDRVVTEAFF

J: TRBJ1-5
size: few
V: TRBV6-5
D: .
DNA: TGTGCCAGCAGTGCGGGTAATAGCAATCAGCCCCAGCATTTT
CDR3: CASSAGNSNQPQHF

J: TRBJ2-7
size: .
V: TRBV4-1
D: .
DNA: TGCGCCAGCAGCCAAGATGGGAGTGCGTCCTACGAGCAGTACTTC
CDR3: CASSQDGSASYEQYF

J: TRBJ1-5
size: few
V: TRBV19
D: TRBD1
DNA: TGTGCCAGTAGTTCAAGACAGGGATTTCAGCCCCAGCATTTT
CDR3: CASSSRQGFQPQHF

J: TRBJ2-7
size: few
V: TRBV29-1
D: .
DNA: TGCAGCGTTGGAGACAGCTCCTACGAGCAGTACTTC
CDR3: CSVGDSSYEQYF

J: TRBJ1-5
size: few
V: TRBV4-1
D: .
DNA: TGCGCCAGCAGCCTTCGGGACGCCAATCAGCCCCAGCATTTT
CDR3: CASSLRDANQPQHF

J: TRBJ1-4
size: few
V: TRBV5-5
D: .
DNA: TGTGCCAGCAGCCGCGGGACGGAGGGCCGTAATGAAAAACTGTTTTTT
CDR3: CASSRGTEGRNEKLFF